The 22 T cell receptor beta chains presented below share a single source sample, sequenced in a study of regulatory T cells in long-lasting Graves disease. Arm-PCR of CDR3 regions with iRepertoire HTBI primers generated TCR beta libraries. TCRdb redid the calling of the multiplex PCR reads with MiXCR, one entry per CDR3 protein. Of about 620,000 distinct CDR3 sequences in the sample, roughly 15% were seen once. Time point indicated: newly diagnosed GD, antithyroid drugs for less than 3 months. Researchers made the TCR library from RNA that was extracted from PBMCs. This sample also belongs to another study, concerning T cells in Graves' hyperthyroidism and ophthalmopathy.

This material consisted of peripheral blood mononuclear cells (PBMCs), taken at new diagnosis, from a patient treated with antithyroid drugs. The origin of the receptors is a woman under 40 with Graves disease.

This clonotype was observed at least ten times. The gene calls are TRBV12-3 or TRBV12-4 and TRBJ1-2, with a weak D call TRBD1 (6 bases). The CDR3 is 13 amino acids. Between the trimmed V and J ends, which lost 3 bases and 6 bases, there was a span of 11 bases. Here the CDR3 DNA reads TGTGCCAGCAGTTTGAGGAGGGGGGATGGCTACACCTTC. It codes for CASSLRRGDGYTF.

This clonotype was counted between two and nine times. The chain links TRBV30 to TRBJ2-3, with TRBD2 matching over 8 bases. V lost 2 bases, J lost 4 bases, and 5 bases stayed unmatched. Germline values: CDR1 GTSNPN, CDR2 SVGIG (reference sequence). The CDR3 is 14 amino acids. Written as DNA, the CDR3 is TGTGCCTGGAGTAGCGGGAGAGGCGCAGATACGCAGTATTTT. It is translated as CAWSSGRGADTQYF.

This clonotype was seen a few times. The rearrangement links TRBV6-9 to TRBJ1-1; D unresolved. CDR1 is MNHGY and CDR2 is SVAAGI in the germline V gene. The CDR3 loop spans 14 amino acids. V was cut by 3 bases and J by 1 base, with 9 bases left in between. Here the CDR3 DNA reads TGTGCCAGCAGTTACTTGGGCGAGAACACTGAAGCTTTCTTT. Translation gives CASSYLGENTEAFF.

This clonotype was detected many times. V gene TRBV24-1 combines with J gene TRBJ1-1; D is uncertain. Germline CDR1 reads KGHDR; CDR2 reads SFDVKD. The CDR3 length is 13 residues. V lost 9 bases and J 4 bases, leaving 14 bases between the germline ends. For the CDR3, the DNA is TGTGCCACCCAAGTCCAGCCCGGCACTGAAGCTTTCTTT. Amino acid sequence: CATQVQPGTEAFF.

The rearrangement links TRBV2 to TRBJ1-4; D call uncertain. Trimming left V 2 bases short and J 15 bases short, with 13 bases between. The CDR3 runs to 12 residues. Germline loops: CDR1 SNHLY, CDR2 FYNNEI. The CDR3 DNA reads as TGTGCCAGCAGTGAACAGAGGGCCTATATGTTTTTT. Translation gives CASSEQRAYMFF.

The gene calls are TRBV5-5 and TRBJ2-5; 7 nucleotides agree with TRBD2. The J call could be wrong; TRBJ2-1 is a better fit for the DNA end. Germline CDR1 and CDR2: SGHKS and YYEKEE (reference sequence). The CDR3 is 16 amino acids. CDR3 bases: TGTGCCAGCAGCGTAGGTCCTGGCGGGAGTGGGAATGAGCAGTTCTTC. As protein: CASSVGPGGSGNEQFF.

The V and J genes are TRBV5-1 and TRBJ2-7; TRBD1 agrees at 7 bases. Per the germline V gene, CDR1 is SGHRS and CDR2 is YFSETQ. This CDR3 spans 15 amino acids. Trimming at V came to 7 bases and at J to 5 bases, leaving 15 bases not matched to a gene. CDR3 loop: CASSPGRGQSDEQYF. DNA of the CDR3: TGCGCCAGCTCCCCTGGTAGGGGGCAGTCCGACGAGCAGTACTTC.

This clonotype was counted a few times. DNA for the CDR3: TGTGCCAGTAGTATCTTGGCTAGCTCCAACACAGATACGCAGTATTTT. Translation: CASSILASSNTDTQYF. The chain has TRBV19 and TRBJ2-3, with D possibly being TRBD2 (5 bases). Trimming took off 3 bases at V and 2 bases at J, with 15 bases between the two ends. The CDR3 is 16 amino acids. Germline-derived CDR1 and CDR2 are LNHDA and SQIVND (reference sequence). Drawing the rest from reference TRBV19 and TRBJ2-3, the complete variable domain is DGGITQSPKYLFRKEGQNVTLSCEQNLNHDAMYWYRQDPGQGLRLIYYSQIVNDFQKGDIAEGYSVSREKKESFPLTVTSAQKNPTAFYLCASSILASSNTDTQYFGPGTRLTVL.

Worth noting for this clonotype: The likely explanation is a read error, given a far larger clone one base away. This chain uses TRBV7-9 with TRBJ2-2; 9 bases map to TRBD1. J gave up 6 bases and V 7 bases, and 21 bases lay outside the gene matches. This CDR3 is built from 19 residues. Germline CDR1 SEHNR, CDR2 FQNEAQ (reference sequence). Written as DNA, the CDR3 is TGTGCCAGCACCCCAAAGGGACAGGGAAACCTCCAACCCCCCGGGGAGCTGTTTTTT. Protein product: CASTPKGQGNLQPPGELFF.

This sequence joins TRBV2 and TRBJ2-1; 9 positions match TRBD1. Unmatched junction bases numbered 11, after V lost 8 bases and J lost 6 bases. CDR1 and CDR2 (germline): SNHLY, FYNNEI. This CDR3 region has 15 residues. CDR3 nucleotides: TGTGCCAGCGGGGAGGACAGGGGTAGGGTCAATGAGCAGTTCTTC. Amino acids: CASGEDRGRVNEQFF.

This clonotype was picked up many times. The CDR3 bases are TGTGCCAGCAGCTCCCACGGGCTTAACACAGATACGCAGTATTTT. Amino acids: CASSSHGLNTDTQYF. The V gene is TRBV28, the J gene TRBJ2-3; no reliable D call. The length of the CDR3 is 15 residues. From germline, CDR1 is MDHEN and CDR2 SYDVKM. Trimming cost V 6 bases and J 2 bases, with 15 bases left between them.

With respect to this clonotype: A much larger clonotype is one base distant, so this may be a read error. The chain links TRBV9 to TRBJ2-1; 8 bases are a match to TRBD2. V lost 3 bases and J lost 1; bases outside the gene matches: 3. CDR1 is SGDLS, CDR2 YYNGEE, per germline. This CDR3 region has 15 residues. In nucleotides, the CDR3 is TGTGCCAGCAGCGGTAGCGGGACTTCCTACAATGAGCAGTTCTTC. Translation gives CASSGSGTSYNEQFF. The variable domain in full, completed from reference TRBV9 and TRBJ2-1, reads DSGVTQTPKHLITATGQRVTLRCSPRSGDLSVYWYQQSLDQGLQFLIQYYNGEERAKGNILERFSAQQFPDLHSELNLSSLELGDSALYFCASSGSGTSYNEQFFGPGTRLTVL.

The table lists this clonotype with many counts. The rearrangement uses TRBV6-2 or TRBV6-3 and TRBJ2-2; 13 bases fit TRBD2. CDR1 MNHEY and CDR2 SVGEGT come from the germline V gene. V was pared by 11 bases and J by 7 bases, with 10 bases of the junction left unmatched. The CDR3 length is 15 residues. The CDR3 coding sequence is TGTGCCGGCACTAGCGGGAGGGCCTTCAGCGGGGAGCTGTTTTTT. This encodes CAGTSGRAFSGELFF.

This clonotype has a handful of counts. This chain uses TRBV6-1 with TRBJ1-3, with unresolved D. Germline CDR1 is MNHNS and CDR2 is SASEGT. There are 15 residues in the CDR3. The V and J ends lost 4 bases and 4 bases respectively, with 14 bases between them. CDR3 coding DNA: TGTGCCAGCAGTGGGGAGGTGCGAATCGGAAACACCATATATTTT. As protein: CASSGEVRIGNTIYF.

This clonotype was picked up many times. The V gene is TRBV20-1, the J gene TRBJ2-3; 8 nucleotides align to TRBD2. The CDR3 has 15 residues. CDR1 and CDR2 from the germline V gene are DFQATT and SNEGSKA (reference sequence). V lost 3 bases and J lost 6; bases outside the gene matches: 11. CDR3 nucleotide sequence: TGCAGTGCTAGCTCTAGCTTCTCTAGCGGGGATACGCAGTATTTT. This gives the protein CSASSSFSSGDTQYF.

There are many counts of this clonotype. The V call is TRBV7-2, the J call TRBJ2-1; maybe TRBD1 (5 bases). The CDR3 has 12 amino acids. With 3 bases removed from V and 7 bases from J, the gap between germline ends came to 7 bases. Germline V gene data show CDR1 as SGHTA and CDR2 as FQGNSA. The CDR3 loop reads CASSFKGNEQFF. The DNA of the CDR3 is TGTGCCAGCAGCTTCAAGGGGAATGAGCAGTTCTTC.

This clonotype was observed at least ten times. The chain links TRBV7-8 to TRBJ2-7; D might be TRBD1 (6 bases). The CDR3 is made up of 15 amino acids. V lost 1 base to trimming and J lost 1 base, with 11 bases between them. Germline V gene data show CDR1 as SGHVS and CDR2 as FQNEAQ. The chain's CDR3 is CASSLETGQSYEQYF. The CDR3 nucleotides read TGTGCCAGCAGCTTAGAAACAGGGCAATCCTACGAGCAGTACTTC.

The chain carries TRBV12-3 or TRBV12-4 and TRBJ1-4; D ambiguous. CDR3 length: 12 residues. Trimming left V 0 bases short and J 11 bases short, with 7 bases between. The DNA for the CDR3 is TGTGCCAGCAGTTTAGCGGCTAATAAACTGTTTTTT. It translates to CASSLAANKLFF.

The CDR3 coding sequence is TGTGCCAGCAGCGTGGGGCCTTCAGCCTCCTACGAGCAGTACTTC. Its translation is CASSVGPSASYEQYF. The chain employs TRBV9 and TRBJ2-7; TRBD1 is a possible D gene (5 bases). The ends were cut back, 2 bases at V and 0 bases at J, with 12 bases in the middle. This CDR3 comprises 15 residues. Per germline, CDR1 SGDLS and CDR2 YYNGEE.

This clonotype appeared many times. The rearrangement links TRBV30 to TRBJ1-4; D is perhaps TRBD1 (5 bases). The CDR3 covers 14 residues. V lost 1 base and J lost 7, with 13 bases in between. Germline V gives CDR1 GTSNPN, CDR2 SVGIG (reference sequence). The CDR3 spells CAWSEGSTGEKLFF. In DNA, the CDR3 is TGTGCCTGGAGTGAGGGGTCCACGGGTGAAAAACTGTTTTTT.

The V gene is TRBV20-1, the J gene TRBJ1-5; D unresolved. V was pared by 0 bases and J by 5 bases, with 14 bases between. The CDR3 length is 15 residues. Looked up from germline, CDR1 is DFQATT and CDR2 is SNEGSKA (reference sequence). The CDR3 reads CSARDMRPGDQPQHF. In DNA, the CDR3 is TGCAGTGCTAGAGATATGAGGCCCGGAGATCAGCCCCAGCATTTT.

The sample holds a few counts of this clonotype. The junction departs from germline at one end; a sequencing error may be responsible. V gene TRBV5-1 combines with J gene TRBJ2-7; perhaps D is TRBD1 or TRBD2 (5 bases each). From germline, CDR1 is SGHRS and CDR2 YFSETQ. This CDR3 has 14 amino acids. This chain's CDR3 is CASSIRGSTFEQYF. CDR3 DNA: TGTGCCAGCAGCATCCGGGGCAGTACCTTCGAGCAGTACTTC.